These T cell receptor beta chains were read from a single sample in a study of T-cell reconstitution after alpha-beta-depleted transplantation in children. From the PCR reads, TCRdb called clonotypes with MiXCR, one entry per CDR3 protein. The sample gives some 110,000 distinct CDR3 sequences, about a tenth of which show up once; under 35% is in the top ten. Sequencing used PBMCs, obtained before TCRalphabeta/CD19-depleted stem cell transplant. The receptor set was obtained from a boy younger than 10 with acute lymphoblastic leukemia, due to receive a stem cell transplant. The conserved cysteine and the conserved F or W are not part of the CDR3 here. A D gene is named only where the DNA matches it firmly.

D: .
V: TRBV6-5
J: TRBJ1-1
length: 12
CDR3: ASSYSTVGTEAF

D: .
V: TRBV20-1
J: TRBJ2-7
length: 8
CDR3: SAPRPQEY

D: .
V: TRBV6-1
J: TRBJ2-7
length: 13
CDR3: ASSEAPMGSYEQY

D: .
V: TRBV7-2
J: TRBJ1-5
length: 10
CDR3: ASSLSFGPQH

D: TRBD2
V: TRBV9
J: TRBJ2-5
length: 12
CDR3: ASSDGTSGETQY

D: .
V: TRBV5-1
J: TRBJ2-3
length: 13
CDR3: ASSLGGNGVDTQY

D: .
V: TRBV5-1
J: TRBJ1-4
length: 13
CDR3: ASSLVGTGNEKLF

D: TRBD2
V: TRBV9
J: TRBJ2-7
length: 14
CDR3: ASSEGAGLAQREQY

D: TRBD2
V: TRBV6-1
J: TRBJ2-1
length: 14
CDR3: ASRREGTRGYNEQF

D: .
V: TRBV6-6
J: TRBJ2-5
length: 10
CDR3: ASTSTQETQY

D: .
V: TRBV5-1
J: TRBJ2-2
length: 13
CDR3: ASSERTNVIGELF

D: .
V: TRBV5-1
J: TRBJ1-1
length: 14
CDR3: ASSSAPQGSGTEAF

D: .
V: TRBV7-8
J: TRBJ1-5
length: 12
CDR3: ASSLDRLGQPQH

D: TRBD1
V: TRBV20-1
J: TRBJ2-5
length: 12
CDR3: SARIPGGQETQY

D: .
V: TRBV9
J: TRBJ1-2
length: 11
CDR3: ASNPGAGYGYT

D: .
V: TRBV5-4
J: TRBJ2-3
length: 13
CDR3: ASSLEGTRGDTQY

D: TRBD2
V: TRBV5-1
J: TRBJ2-7
length: 14
CDR3: ASSLSSGASSYEQY

D: .
V: TRBV20-1
J: TRBJ2-2
length: 12
CDR3: SARVAGRTGELF

D: .
V: TRBV29-1
J: TRBJ2-3
length: 11
CDR3: SVESSRTDTQY

D: TRBD2
V: TRBV6-6
J: TRBJ2-3
length: 15
CDR3: ASRGWGQAGGTDTQY

D: .
V: TRBV7-2
J: TRBJ1-5
length: 12
CDR3: ASSFSKGNQPQH

D: .
V: TRBV5-1
J: TRBJ2-5
length: 14
CDR3: ASSLVGGGQQETQY

D: .
V: TRBV6-1
J: TRBJ2-3
length: 15
CDR3: ASGSLAELALSGTQY

D: .
V: TRBV12-3/TRBV12-4
J: TRBJ2-7
length: 14
CDR3: ASSSQFLSDSYEQY

D: .
V: TRBV3-1
J: TRBJ1-1
length: 14
CDR3: ASSLGVGGMGTEAF

D: TRBD1
V: TRBV6-5
J: TRBJ2-7
length: 14
CDR3: ASSYAQGTGSYEQY

D: .
V: TRBV20-1
J: TRBJ1-1
length: 12
CDR3: SARRGDMNTEAF

D: TRBD1
V: TRBV12-3/TRBV12-4
J: TRBJ2-7
length: 12
CDR3: ASILTGSSYEQY

D: .
V: TRBV30
J: TRBJ2-7
length: 10
CDR3: AWADLLLEQY

D: TRBD1
V: TRBV7-2
J: TRBJ2-4
length: 13
CDR3: ASRGQNLAKNIQY

D: .
V: TRBV12-3/TRBV12-4
J: TRBJ2-1
length: 13
CDR3: ASSRAGHPYNEQF

D: .
V: TRBV29-1
J: TRBJ1-5
length: 10
CDR3: SVVAGNQPQH

D: TRBD2
V: TRBV7-2
J: TRBJ2-1
length: 13
CDR3: ASSRAGLDYNEQF

D: .
V: TRBV12-3/TRBV12-4
J: TRBJ1-2
length: 15
CDR3: ASSLRTDLRINYGYT

D: .
V: TRBV5-1
J: TRBJ1-1
length: 7
CDR3: ASSLEAF

D: TRBD2
V: TRBV20-1
J: TRBJ2-3
length: 15
CDR3: SARSILGLARTDTQY

D: TRBD1
V: TRBV7-9
J: TRBJ1-2
length: 10
CDR3: ASSLGSTGLT

D: .
V: TRBV19
J: TRBJ1-2
length: 12
CDR3: ASSVMVGAYGYT

D: TRBD1
V: TRBV6-1
J: TRBJ2-4
length: 12
CDR3: ASSPDRGYNIQY

D: .
V: TRBV12-3/TRBV12-4
J: TRBJ2-2
length: 11
CDR3: ASKIFNTGELF

D: .
V: TRBV18
J: TRBJ1-1
length: 12
CDR3: ASSPLGGGDEAF

D: TRBD2
V: TRBV18
J: TRBJ2-7
length: 15
CDR3: ASSSIGTSGTSYEQY

D: .
V: TRBV5-5
J: TRBJ2-7
length: 13
CDR3: ASSLGFFEGNEQY

D: .
V: TRBV20-1
J: TRBJ1-1
length: 10
CDR3: SAVDSPTEAF

D: TRBD2
V: TRBV5-1
J: TRBJ2-1
length: 14
CDR3: ASSLAVAGGYNEQF

D: TRBD2
V: TRBV5-1
J: TRBJ2-7
length: 12
CDR3: ASSYIAGVGEQY

D: .
V: TRBV20-1
J: TRBJ2-1
length: 10
CDR3: SAHGLYNEQF

D: .
V: TRBV12-3/TRBV12-4
J: TRBJ1-3
length: 13
CDR3: ASSMDGYSGNTIY

D: .
V: TRBV12-3/TRBV12-4
J: TRBJ2-4
length: 15
CDR3: ASSASLGRLAKNIQY